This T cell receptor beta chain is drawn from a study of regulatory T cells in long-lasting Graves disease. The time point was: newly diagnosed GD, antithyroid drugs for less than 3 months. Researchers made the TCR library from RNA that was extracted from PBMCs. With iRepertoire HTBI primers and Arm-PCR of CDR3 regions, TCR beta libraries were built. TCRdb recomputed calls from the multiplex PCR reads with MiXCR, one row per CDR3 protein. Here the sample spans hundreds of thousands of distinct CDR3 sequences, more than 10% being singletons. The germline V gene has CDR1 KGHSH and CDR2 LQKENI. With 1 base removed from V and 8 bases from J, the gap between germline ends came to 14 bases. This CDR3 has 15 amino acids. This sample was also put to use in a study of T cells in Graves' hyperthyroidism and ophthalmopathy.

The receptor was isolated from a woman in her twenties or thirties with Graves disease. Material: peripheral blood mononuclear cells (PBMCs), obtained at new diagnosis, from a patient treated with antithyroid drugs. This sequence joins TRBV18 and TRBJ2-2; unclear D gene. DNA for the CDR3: TGTGCCAGCTCACCACGAGACTCCTTCGCGGGGGAGCTGTTTTTT. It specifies CASSPRDSFAGELFF.